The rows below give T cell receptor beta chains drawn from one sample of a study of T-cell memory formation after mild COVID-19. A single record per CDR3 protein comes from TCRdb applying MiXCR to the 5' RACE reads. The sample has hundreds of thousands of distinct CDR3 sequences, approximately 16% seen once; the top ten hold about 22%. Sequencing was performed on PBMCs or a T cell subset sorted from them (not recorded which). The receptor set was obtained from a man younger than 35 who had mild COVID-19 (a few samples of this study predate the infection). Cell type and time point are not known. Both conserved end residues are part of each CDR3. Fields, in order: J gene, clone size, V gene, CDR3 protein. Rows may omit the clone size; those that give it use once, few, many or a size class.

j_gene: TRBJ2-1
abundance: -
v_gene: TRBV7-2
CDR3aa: CASSPVGTGYNEQFF

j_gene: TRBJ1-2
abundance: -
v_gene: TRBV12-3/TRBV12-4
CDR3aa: CASSLVLGANYGYTF

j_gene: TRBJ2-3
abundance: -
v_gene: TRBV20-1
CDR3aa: CSARPPTFLAGGDSWGTDTQYF

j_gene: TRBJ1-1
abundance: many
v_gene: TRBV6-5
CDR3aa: CASSSHMNTEAFF

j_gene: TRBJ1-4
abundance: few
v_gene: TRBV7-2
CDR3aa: CASSLASYEKLFF

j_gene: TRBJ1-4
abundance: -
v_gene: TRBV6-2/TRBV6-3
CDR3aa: CASTKGTELFF

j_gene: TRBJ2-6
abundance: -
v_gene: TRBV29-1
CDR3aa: CSATGTTGANVLTF

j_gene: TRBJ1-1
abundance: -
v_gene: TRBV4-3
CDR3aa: CASSQDRKGPEAFF

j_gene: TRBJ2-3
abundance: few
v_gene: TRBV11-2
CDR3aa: CASSLDPLAGLTDTQYF

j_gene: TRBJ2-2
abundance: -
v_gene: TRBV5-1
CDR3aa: CAIKDGGGGELFF

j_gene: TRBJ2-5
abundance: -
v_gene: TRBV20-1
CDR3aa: CSAREGGRETQYF

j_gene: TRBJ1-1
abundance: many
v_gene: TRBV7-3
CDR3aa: CASSHSGGLNTEAFF

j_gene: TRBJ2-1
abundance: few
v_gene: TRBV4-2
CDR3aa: CASSQAGSGGALGQFF

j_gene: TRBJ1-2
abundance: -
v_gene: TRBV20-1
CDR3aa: CSASQSATPVTGYTF

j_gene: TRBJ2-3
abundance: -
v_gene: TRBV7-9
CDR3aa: CASSVTRGASTDTQYF

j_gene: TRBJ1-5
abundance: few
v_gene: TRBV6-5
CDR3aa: CASSKLQGNQPQHF